The present TCR beta chain was sequenced within a study of blood T cells in healthy people across ages. The CDR3 is 16 residues long. A J-beta primer mix and a sample-barcoded 5' primer were used in a second PCR of roughly 6 to 11 cycles. One entry per CDR3 protein results from TCRdb running MiXCR on the 5' RACE reads. In the table there are around 800,000 distinct CDR3 sequences, 50% to 65% of which are singletons. This chain joins TRBV21-1 and TRBJ2-5; TRBD1 reflects the table's D call only, with no check against the DNA. Gene TRBJ2-4 matches the end of the DNA better, so the J call may be wrong. TRBV21-1 is an annotated pseudogene. This clonotype was obtained from an elderly man in good health. Sequenced material: blood. The CDR3 nucleotides are TGTGCCAGCAGCACCCGGACAGGGGGGGTCGAAAACATTCAGTACTTC. Protein: CASSTRTGGVENIQYF.